Each of the 14 T cell receptor beta chains below was sequenced from the same sample in a study of cytomegalovirus exposure and HLA in healthy donors (dated by TCRdb to the late 2010s). Libraries were made using the immunoSEQ multiplex PCR assay. A mixture of 60 forward primers for TCR Vbeta segments and 13 reverse primers for TCR Jbeta segments was used in the multiplex PCR. TCRdb obtained this table from immuneACCESS and retained in-frame rearrangements with V and J assigned. These tables miss some clones; where compared with another copy, unresolved V genes account for less than half of the shortfall, and the remainder is unexplained. The sample yields around 150,000 clones; roughly 77% were counted once. 2% to 2.5% of the sample goes to the ten largest clones. Sequenced: PBMCs. Receptors were obtained from a man aged 25 to 40 in good health and CMV-seronegative.

The CDR3 DNA is TGCGCCAGCAGCCGGGGGGCGGGACTAGCGGTTTCTGGCACAGATACGCAGTATTTT. Translating it yields CASSRGAGLAVSGTDTQYF. The chain links TRBV4-1 to TRBJ2-3; 11 positions match TRBD2. CDR1 MGHRA and CDR2 YSYEKL come from the germline V gene. There are 19 residues in the CDR3. After removal of 4 bases from V and 1 base from J, the junction contained 13 bases not matched to a gene.

The chain combines TRBV10-3 with TRBJ2-1; D gene uncertain. V lost 4 bases, J lost 5 bases, and 6 bases lay in between. Germline loops: CDR1 ENHRY, CDR2 SYGVKD. CDR3 length: 12 residues. The chain's CDR3 is CAISGLNNEQFF. The CDR3 DNA reads as TGTGCCATCAGTGGACTGAACAATGAGCAGTTCTTC.

Remarks on this clone: A read error may account for a junction end that differs from germline. The gene calls are TRBV2 and TRBJ1-2; 8 bases are a match to TRBD1. The CDR3 covers 13 residues. Germline V gene data show CDR1 as SNHLY and CDR2 as FYNNEI. CDR3 bases: TGTGCCAGCACCCCTACTCGCCGGGACAGGAGCCCCTTC. This encodes CASTPTRRDRSPF.

J is TRBJ1-2 and V is TRBV28; maybe TRBD1 (6 bases). Germline lookup yields CDR1 MDHEN and CDR2 SYDVKM. V gave up 6 bases and J gave up 2 bases, with 13 bases separating them. CDR3 length: 14 residues. The CDR3 region has the DNA TGTGCCAGCAGCTCAGGGGCAGGAAACTATGGCTACACCTTC. Its translation is CASSSGAGNYGYTF.

The CDR3 bases are TGTGCCAGCAGCTTGGACTGGGGGGACGAGCAGTACTTC. Amino acid sequence: CASSLDWGDEQYF. This chain connects TRBV7-9 to TRBJ2-7; possibly TRBD2 for D (6 bases). Germline CDR1 reads SEHNR; CDR2 reads FQNEAQ (reference sequence). The V end was cut by 3 bases, the J end by 5 bases, with 11 bases between. The CDR3 has 13 residues.

As regards this clone: The sample carries other DNA sequences with the same CDR3. The chain has TRBV6-5 and TRBJ1-2, with D hard to call. V was cut by 0 bases and J by 4 bases, with 9 bases left in between. The CDR3 spans 14 residues. Germline V CDR1 and CDR2: MNHEY, SVGAGI. The CDR3 sequence is CASSYSTASYGYTF. As DNA, the CDR3 is TGTGCCAGCAGTTACTCGACTGCCAGCTATGGCTACACCTTC.

The gene calls are TRBV7-9 and TRBJ1-4, with 8 bases lining up with TRBD1. CDR1 SEHNR and CDR2 FQNEAQ come from the germline V gene (reference sequence). J lost 8 bases, V lost 2 bases, and 4 bases had no gene match. This CDR3 has 14 residues. The CDR3 sequence is CASSLQGAREKLFF. The CDR3 region has the DNA TGTGCCAGCAGCTTACAGGGGGCTAGGGAAAAACTGTTTTTT.

The J gene is TRBJ2-5, the V gene TRBV23-1, with D hard to call. TRBV23-1 falls under the ORF class, with uncertain function. V lost 6 bases, J lost 5 bases, and 4 bases lay in between. The CDR3 length is 10 residues. CDR3 coding DNA: TGCGCCAGCAGAGCGGAGACCCAGTACTTC. It encodes CASRAETQYF.

V usage is TRBV4-1 and J usage is TRBJ2-5; 11 bases match TRBD2. The length of the CDR3 is 18 residues. The V and J ends lost 3 bases and 1 base, in that order; junction bases with no gene match: 10. Germline CDR1 and CDR2: MGHRA and YSYEKL. DNA of the CDR3: TGCGCCAGCAGCCAGGTTACTAGCGGGAGATTGGTCCAAGAGACCCAGTACTTC. This codes for CASSQVTSGRLVQETQYF.

This rearrangement joins TRBV28 to TRBJ2-7; 8 bases are shared with TRBD2. The CDR3 contains 15 residues. The ends lost 2 bases at V and 3 bases at J; junction bases unmatched: 6. Germline V lookup: CDR1 MDHEN, CDR2 SYDVKM. The CDR3 loop is CASSLAGGRIYEQYF. CDR3 in DNA: TGTGCCAGCAGTTTAGCGGGGGGAAGAATCTACGAGCAGTACTTC.

J is TRBJ2-5 and V is TRBV11-2; perhaps TRBD1 as D (5 bases). Germline CDR1 reads SGHAT; CDR2 reads FQNNGV. This CDR3 contains 13 residues. Trimming cost V 6 bases and J 5 bases, with 13 bases left between them. CDR3 DNA: TGTGCCAGCAGGAACTTACCAGGGGAGACCCAGTACTTC. Translation gives CASRNLPGETQYF.

The genes are TRBV6-1 and TRBJ2-1, with D uncertain. From germline, CDR1 is MNHNS and CDR2 SASEGT. The CDR3 is 12 residues long. Trimming left V 2 bases short and J 7 bases short, with 6 bases between. The CDR3 DNA is TGTGCCAGCAGTGAAAGACTTAATGAGCAGTTCTTC. Translation gives CASSERLNEQFF.

J is TRBJ2-7 and V is TRBV6-1; no clear D gene. The CDR3 length is 12 residues. Deletions cut 1 base from V and 6 bases from J, with 7 bases between. Germline V lookup: CDR1 MNHNS, CDR2 SASEGT. In DNA, the CDR3 is TGTGCCAGCAGTGAAGAAGCAGGCGAGCAGTACTTC. Its protein is CASSEEAGEQYF.

This chain connects TRBV20-1 to TRBJ2-3; weak D call: TRBD1 (5 bases). CDR1 is DFQATT and CDR2 is SNEGSKA in the germline V gene (reference sequence). V lost 8 bases and J 1 base, leaving 7 bases between the germline ends. This CDR3 comprises 11 residues. CDR3 region: CSPRGTDTQYF. The CDR3 bases are TGCAGTCCCAGGGGCACAGATACGCAGTATTTT.